Detailed here is one TCR beta chain. The data belong to a study of long-term antiretroviral therapy in people with HIV. It was version v3.0 of the immunoSEQ assay that was run at survey level. Produced via immunoSEQ multiplex PCR; TCRdb's table is partial and in-frame only. In the table there are 30,000 to 35,000 clones, approximately 83% of which are singletons. Germline assignment: CDR1 SGHTA and CDR2 FQGNSA. V lost 0 bases and J lost 5, with 17 bases in between. The CDR3 extends over 16 amino acids. This chain uses TRBV7-2 with TRBJ2-7; TRBD1 is a possible D gene (5 bases). This TCR derives from a man between 18 and 35 years old with HIV. Sequencing used unsorted PBMCs, obtained 0.8 years before starting antiretroviral therapy. CDR3 amino acids: CASSLAATATRDEQYF. CDR3 nucleotides: TGTGCCAGCAGCTTAGCGGCGACAGCGACAAGGGACGAGCAGTACTTC.